A selection of T cell receptor beta chains follows, all from one sample in a study of shared clonotypes between healthy human individuals. The assay was immunoSEQ multiplex PCR, and TCRdb's table has in-frame clones only and misses some. The profile shows about 2 million clones, about 95% of them singletons. Material for sequencing was naive CD8+ T cells sorted from blood. The source is a man aged 18 to 29 in good health. Each CDR3 is given with its conserved first and last residue. D genes are given only for firm matches.

V	J	D	CDR3
TRBV14	TRBJ1-6	.	CASSQEGGVSSYNSPLHF
TRBV28	TRBJ1-5	.	CASSIGGLGQPQHF
TRBV27	TRBJ1-1	.	CASSSIGVDGVNTEAFF
TRBV7-9	TRBJ2-7	TRBD2	CASSLVLAGGGYEQYF
TRBV19	TRBJ2-1	TRBD2	CASSPGLAGGLEQFF
TRBV27	TRBJ1-1	.	CASHLRVISPITEAFF
TRBV6-6	TRBJ2-2	.	CASNEQGNTGELFF
TRBV7-9	TRBJ2-1	TRBD2	CASSFKAGGNNEQFF
TRBV30	TRBJ2-3	TRBD2	CAWSVLWLAGVSTTDTQYF
TRBV15	TRBJ1-1	.	CATARSWGTEAFF
TRBV4-3	TRBJ2-3	TRBD1	CASSQDGQAGTDTQYF
TRBV11-2	TRBJ1-1	.	CASSSEGWTEAFF
TRBV4-1	TRBJ2-2	.	CASSQESLTGELFF
TRBV11-2	TRBJ2-5	TRBD2	CASSSSGLADQETQYF
TRBV7-6	TRBJ2-7	TRBD1	CASTRTPDRGLDEQYF